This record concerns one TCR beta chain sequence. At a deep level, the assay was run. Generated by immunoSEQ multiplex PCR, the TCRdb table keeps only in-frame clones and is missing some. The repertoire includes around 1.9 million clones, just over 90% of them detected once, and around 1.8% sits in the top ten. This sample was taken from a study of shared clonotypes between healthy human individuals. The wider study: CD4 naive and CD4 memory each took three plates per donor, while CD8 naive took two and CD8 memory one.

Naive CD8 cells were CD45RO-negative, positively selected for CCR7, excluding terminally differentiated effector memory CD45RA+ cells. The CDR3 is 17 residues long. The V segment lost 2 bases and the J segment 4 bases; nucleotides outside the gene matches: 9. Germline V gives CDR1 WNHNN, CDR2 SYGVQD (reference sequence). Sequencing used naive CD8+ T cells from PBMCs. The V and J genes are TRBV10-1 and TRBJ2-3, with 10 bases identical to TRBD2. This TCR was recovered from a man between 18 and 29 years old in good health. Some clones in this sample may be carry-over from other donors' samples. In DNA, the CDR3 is TGCGCCAGCAGTGAGACCCTAGCGGGAGAGGGTCCAGATACGCAGTATTTT. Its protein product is CASSETLAGEGPDTQYF.